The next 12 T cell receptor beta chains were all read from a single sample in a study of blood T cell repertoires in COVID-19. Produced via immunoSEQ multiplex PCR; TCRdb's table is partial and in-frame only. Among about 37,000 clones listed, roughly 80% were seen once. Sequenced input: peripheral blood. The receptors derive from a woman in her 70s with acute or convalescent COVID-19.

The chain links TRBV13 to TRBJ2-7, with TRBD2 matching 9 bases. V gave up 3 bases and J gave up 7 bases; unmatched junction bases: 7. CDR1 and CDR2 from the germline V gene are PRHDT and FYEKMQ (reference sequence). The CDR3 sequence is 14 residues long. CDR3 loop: CASSFIGGRGEQYF. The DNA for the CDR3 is TGTGCCAGCAGCTTTATTGGCGGGAGGGGTGAGCAGTACTTC.

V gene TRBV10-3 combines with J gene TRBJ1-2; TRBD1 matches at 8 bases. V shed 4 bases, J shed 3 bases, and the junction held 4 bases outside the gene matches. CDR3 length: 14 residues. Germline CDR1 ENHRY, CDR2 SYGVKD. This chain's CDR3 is CAISVTGGYYGYTF. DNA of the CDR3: TGTGCCATCAGTGTCACAGGGGGGTACTATGGCTACACCTTC.

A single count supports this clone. Written as DNA, the CDR3 is TGTGCCAGCAGCTTAAGGCAGGCAACTAATGAAAAACTGTTTTTT. Translated, it gives CASSLRQATNEKLFF. This chain uses TRBV5-6 with TRBJ1-4; D is unclear. V gave up 2 bases and J gave up 0 bases, with 8 bases separating them. The germline V gene has CDR1 SGHDT and CDR2 YYEEEE. The CDR3 runs to 15 residues.

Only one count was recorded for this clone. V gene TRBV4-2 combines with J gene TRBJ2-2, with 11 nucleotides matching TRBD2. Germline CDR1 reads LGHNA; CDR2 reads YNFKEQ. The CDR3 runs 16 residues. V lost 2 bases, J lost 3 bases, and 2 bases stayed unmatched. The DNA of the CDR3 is TGTGCCAGCAGCCAATTTAGCGGGGGGGACACCGGGGAGCTGTTTTTT. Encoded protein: CASSQFSGGDTGELFF.

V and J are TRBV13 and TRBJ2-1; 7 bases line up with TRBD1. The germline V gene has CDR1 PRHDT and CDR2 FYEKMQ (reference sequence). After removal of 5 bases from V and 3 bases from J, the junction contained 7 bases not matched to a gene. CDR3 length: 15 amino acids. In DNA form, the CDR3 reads TGTGCCAGCAGCCCGGGACAGACTCTCTACAATGAGCAGTTCTTC. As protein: CASSPGQTLYNEQFF.

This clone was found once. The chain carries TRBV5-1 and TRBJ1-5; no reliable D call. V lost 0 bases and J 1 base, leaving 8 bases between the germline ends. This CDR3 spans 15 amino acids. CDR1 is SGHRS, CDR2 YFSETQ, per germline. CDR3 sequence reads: CASSLGYGSNQPQHF. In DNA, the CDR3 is TGCGCCAGCAGCTTGGGCTACGGGAGCAATCAGCCCCAGCATTTT.

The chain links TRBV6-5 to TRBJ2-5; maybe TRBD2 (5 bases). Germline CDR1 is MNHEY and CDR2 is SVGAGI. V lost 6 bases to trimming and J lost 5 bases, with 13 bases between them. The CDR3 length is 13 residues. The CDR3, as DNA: TGTGCCAGCAGCCGGGCCCGAGGGGAGACCCAGTACTTC. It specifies CASSRARGETQYF.

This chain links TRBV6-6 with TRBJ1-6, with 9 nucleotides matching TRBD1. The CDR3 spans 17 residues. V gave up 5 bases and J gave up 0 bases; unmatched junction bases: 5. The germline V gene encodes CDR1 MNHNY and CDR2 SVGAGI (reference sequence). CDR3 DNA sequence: TGTGCCAGCAGTCGCAAGACAGGGGGCTCCTATAATTCACCCCTCCACTTT. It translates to CASSRKTGGSYNSPLHF.

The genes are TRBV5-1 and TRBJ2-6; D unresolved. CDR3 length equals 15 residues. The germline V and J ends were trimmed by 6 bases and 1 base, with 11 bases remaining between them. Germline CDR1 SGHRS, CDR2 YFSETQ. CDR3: CASNRPQSGANVLTF. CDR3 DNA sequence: TGCGCCAGCAACCGACCACAGTCTGGGGCCAACGTCCTGACTTTC.

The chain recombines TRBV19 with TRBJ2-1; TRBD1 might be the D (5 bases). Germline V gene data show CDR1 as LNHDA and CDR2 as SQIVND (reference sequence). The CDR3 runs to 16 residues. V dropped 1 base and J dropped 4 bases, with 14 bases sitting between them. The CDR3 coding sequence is TGTGCCAGTAGTATAGTTGACAGAGGAAGGTACAATGAGCAGTTCTTC. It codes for CASSIVDRGRYNEQFF.

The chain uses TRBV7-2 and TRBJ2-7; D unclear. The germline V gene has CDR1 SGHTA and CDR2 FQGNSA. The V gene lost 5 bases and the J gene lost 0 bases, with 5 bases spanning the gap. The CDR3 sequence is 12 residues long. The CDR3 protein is CASSPYSYEQYF. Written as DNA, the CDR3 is TGTGCCAGCAGCCCCTACTCCTACGAGCAGTACTTC.

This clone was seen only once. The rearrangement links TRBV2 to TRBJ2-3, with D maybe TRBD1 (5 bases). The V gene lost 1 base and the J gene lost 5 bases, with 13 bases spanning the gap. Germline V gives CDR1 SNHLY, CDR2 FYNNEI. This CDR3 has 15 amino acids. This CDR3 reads CASSEGGKNQDTQYF. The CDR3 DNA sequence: TGTGCCAGCAGTGAAGGGGGCAAAAATCAAGATACGCAGTATTTT.